The clone carrying this T cell receptor (beta chain) turned up a few times. Authors' methods: Counts of nucleated cells, estimated from reference gene primer amplification, were obtained. Clones were read by immunoSEQ multiplex PCR, and TCRdb kept only the in-frame ones, dropping some. For V, J and clone size, that table is used; D and trimming come from the DNA. The repertoire consists of 300,000 to 400,000 clones, with 85% to 90% occurring once and the leading ten covering around 7.9%. The data stem from a study of blood T cell repertoires in COVID-19. Germline V lookup: CDR1 SGHDT, CDR2 YYEEEE. Trimming cost V 3 bases and J 0 bases, with 10 bases left between them. The length of the CDR3 is 15 residues. In Seattle, patients joined the study during active infection and were tracked longitudinally.

Sequencing was carried out using peripheral blood. This TCR was recovered from a woman between 70 and 85 years old with COVID-19, enrolled during active disease. V usage is TRBV5-6 and J usage is TRBJ1-3; D is possibly TRBD1 (6 bases). Here the CDR3 DNA reads TGTGCCAGCAGCTCCCGGGGGGCCTCTGGAAACACCATATATTTT. Translation gives CASSSRGASGNTIYF.